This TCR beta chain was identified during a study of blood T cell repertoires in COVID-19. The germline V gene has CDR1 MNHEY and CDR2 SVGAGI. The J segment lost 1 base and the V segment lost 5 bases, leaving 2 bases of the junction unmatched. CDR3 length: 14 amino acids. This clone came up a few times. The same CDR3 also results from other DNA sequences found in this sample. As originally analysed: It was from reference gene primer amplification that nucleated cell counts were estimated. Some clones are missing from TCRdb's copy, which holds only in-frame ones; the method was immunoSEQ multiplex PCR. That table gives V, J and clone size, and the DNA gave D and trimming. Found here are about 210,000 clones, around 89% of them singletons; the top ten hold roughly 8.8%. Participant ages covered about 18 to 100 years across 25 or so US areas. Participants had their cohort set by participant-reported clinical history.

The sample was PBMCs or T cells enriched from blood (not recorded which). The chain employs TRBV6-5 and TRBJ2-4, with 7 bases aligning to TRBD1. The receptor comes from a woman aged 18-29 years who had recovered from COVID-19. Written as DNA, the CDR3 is TGTGCCAGCAGTCTACAGGGGGCCAAAAACATTCAGTACTTC. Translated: CASSLQGAKNIQYF.